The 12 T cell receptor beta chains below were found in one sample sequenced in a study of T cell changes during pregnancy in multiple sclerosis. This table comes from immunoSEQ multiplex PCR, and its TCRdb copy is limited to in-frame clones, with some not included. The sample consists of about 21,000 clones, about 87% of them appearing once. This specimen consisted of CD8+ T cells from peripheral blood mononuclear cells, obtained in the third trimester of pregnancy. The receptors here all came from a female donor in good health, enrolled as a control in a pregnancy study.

The CDR3 nucleotides read TGTGCTAGTGGTCACGGACAGGGCGCTTCACCCCTCCACTTT. It is translated as CASGHGQGASPLHF. This rearrangement joins TRBV12-5 to TRBJ1-6; TRBD1 aligns across 8 bases. The CDR3 sequence is 14 residues long. After removal of 5 bases from V and 9 bases from J, the junction contained 6 bases not matched to a gene. CDR1 and CDR2 (germline): LGHNT, FRNRAP. Variable domain in full (rest from reference TRBV12-5 and TRBJ1-6): DARVTQTPRHKVTEMGQEVTMRCQPILGHNTVFWYRQTMMQGLELLAYFRNRAPLDDSGMPKDRFSAEMPDATLATLKIQPSEPRDSAVYFCASGHGQGASPLHFGNGTRLTVT.

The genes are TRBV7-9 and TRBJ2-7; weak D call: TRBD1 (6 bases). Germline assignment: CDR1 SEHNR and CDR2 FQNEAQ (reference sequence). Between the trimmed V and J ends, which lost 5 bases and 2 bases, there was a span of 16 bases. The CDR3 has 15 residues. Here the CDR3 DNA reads TGTGCCAGCAGCCGAGGGACACCCGCGACCTACGAGCAGTACTTC. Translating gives CASSRGTPATYEQYF.

CDR3 residues: CASSQELTSGRTGELFF. CDR3 sequence (DNA): TGCGCCAGCAGCCAAGAACTGACTAGCGGGAGAACCGGGGAGCTGTTTTTT. This chain joins TRBV4-1 and TRBJ2-2, with 12 bases lining up with TRBD2. Germline CDR1 reads MGHRA; CDR2 reads YSYEKL. V gave up 0 bases and J gave up 5 bases; unmatched junction bases: 4. The length of the CDR3 is 17 residues.

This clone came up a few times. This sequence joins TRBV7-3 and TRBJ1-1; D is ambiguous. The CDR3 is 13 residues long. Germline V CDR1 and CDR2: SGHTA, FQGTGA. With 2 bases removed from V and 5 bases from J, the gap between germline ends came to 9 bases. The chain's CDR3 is CASSLWGGTEAFF. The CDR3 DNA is TGTGCCAGCAGCTTATGGGGAGGGACTGAAGCTTTCTTT.

In DNA, the CDR3 is TGTGCCAGCAGCTTAGACCTTGGACTAGCGGGAGGAGGCGAGCAGTACTTC. It yields the protein CASSLDLGLAGGGEQYF. The gene calls are TRBV11-2 and TRBJ2-7; 14 nucleotides align to TRBD2. Germline loops: CDR1 SGHAT, CDR2 FQNNGV. The ends lost 0 bases at V and 6 bases at J; junction bases unmatched: 7. This CDR3 comprises 17 residues.

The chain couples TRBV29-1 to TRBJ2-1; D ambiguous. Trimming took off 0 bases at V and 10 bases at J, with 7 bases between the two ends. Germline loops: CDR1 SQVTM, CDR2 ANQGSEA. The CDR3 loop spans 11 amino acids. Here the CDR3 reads CSVEDGLEQFF. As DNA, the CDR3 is TGCAGCGTTGAAGACGGTCTCGAGCAGTTCTTC.

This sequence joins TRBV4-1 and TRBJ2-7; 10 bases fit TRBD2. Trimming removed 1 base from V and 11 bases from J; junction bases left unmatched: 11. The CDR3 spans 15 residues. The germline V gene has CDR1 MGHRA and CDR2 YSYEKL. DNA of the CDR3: TGCGCCAGCAGCCAAGTGGAACTAGCGGGGTCCCCGGAGTACTTC. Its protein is CASSQVELAGSPEYF.

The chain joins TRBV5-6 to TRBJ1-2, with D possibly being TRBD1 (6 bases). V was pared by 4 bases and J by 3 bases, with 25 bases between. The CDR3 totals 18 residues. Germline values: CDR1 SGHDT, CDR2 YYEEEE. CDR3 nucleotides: TGTGCCAGCAGCACCAGACCGGACAGAGACAACCCCTACTATGGCTACACCTTC. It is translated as CASSTRPDRDNPYYGYTF.

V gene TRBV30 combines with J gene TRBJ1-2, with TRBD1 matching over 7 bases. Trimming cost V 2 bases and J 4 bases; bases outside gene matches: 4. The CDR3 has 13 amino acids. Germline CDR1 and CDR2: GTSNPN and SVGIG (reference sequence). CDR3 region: CAWSLTGAYGYTF. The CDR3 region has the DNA TGTGCCTGGAGTCTAACAGGGGCCTATGGCTACACCTTC.

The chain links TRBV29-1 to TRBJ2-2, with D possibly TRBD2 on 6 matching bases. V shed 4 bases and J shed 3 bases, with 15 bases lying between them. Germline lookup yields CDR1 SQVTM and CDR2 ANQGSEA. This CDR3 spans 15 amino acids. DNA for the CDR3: TGCAGCGTTGTCACTGGGGGGAGTTACACCGGGGAGCTGTTTTTT. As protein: CSVVTGGSYTGELFF.

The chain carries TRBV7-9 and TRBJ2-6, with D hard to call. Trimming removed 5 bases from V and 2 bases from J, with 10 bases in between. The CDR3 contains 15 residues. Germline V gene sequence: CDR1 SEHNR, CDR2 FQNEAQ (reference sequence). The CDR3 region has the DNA TGTGCCAGCAGCCCAGTATTGACTGGGGCCAACGTCCTGACTTTC. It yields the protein CASSPVLTGANVLTF.

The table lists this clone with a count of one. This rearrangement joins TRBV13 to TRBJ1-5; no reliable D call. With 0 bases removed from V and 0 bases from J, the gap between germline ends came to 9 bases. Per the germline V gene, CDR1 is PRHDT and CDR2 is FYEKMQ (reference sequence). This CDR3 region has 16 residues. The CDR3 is CASSLGFRDSNQPQHF. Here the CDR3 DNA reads TGTGCCAGCAGCTTAGGATTTCGGGATAGCAATCAGCCCCAGCATTTT. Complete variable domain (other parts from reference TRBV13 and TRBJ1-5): AAGVIQSPRHLIKEKRETATLKCYPIPRHDTVYWYQQGPGQDPQFLISFYEKMQSDKGSIPDRFSAQQFSDYHSELNMSSLELGDSALYFCASSLGFRDSNQPQHFGDGTRLSIL.